This note documents a single T cell receptor (beta chain) sequence. The antigen is unknown. This specimen belongs to a study of cytomegalovirus exposure and HLA in healthy donors. Overall study findings and caveats: Under in vitro conditions, a few CMV-associated chains were confirmed as specific for CMV antigens. What TCR beta sequences reportedly achieved was accurate prediction of HLA-A and HLA-B alleles in most subjects. There were some V segments, including TRBV6-2 and TRBV6-3, excluded as indistinguishable.

The PCR contained 60 Vbeta and 13 Jbeta primers. Measured with immunoSEQ multiplex PCR; TCRdb has only the in-frame clones, and not every one. The sample lists under 150,000 clones; more than 60% were seen once. CDR1 and CDR2 from the germline V gene are KGHSH and LQKENI. There are 16 residues in the CDR3. V shed 5 bases, J shed 9 bases, and the junction held 9 bases outside the gene matches. This clonotype was sampled from a woman aged 18-29 years in good health and CMV-seronegative. This sequence joins TRBV18 and TRBJ2-1, with TRBD2 identical over 14 bases. Sequences were obtained from PBMCs. In nucleotides, the CDR3 is TGTGCCAGCTCAAGCGGACTAGCGGGAGGAGAGGGTGAGCAGTTCTTC. It is translated as CASSSGLAGGEGEQFF.